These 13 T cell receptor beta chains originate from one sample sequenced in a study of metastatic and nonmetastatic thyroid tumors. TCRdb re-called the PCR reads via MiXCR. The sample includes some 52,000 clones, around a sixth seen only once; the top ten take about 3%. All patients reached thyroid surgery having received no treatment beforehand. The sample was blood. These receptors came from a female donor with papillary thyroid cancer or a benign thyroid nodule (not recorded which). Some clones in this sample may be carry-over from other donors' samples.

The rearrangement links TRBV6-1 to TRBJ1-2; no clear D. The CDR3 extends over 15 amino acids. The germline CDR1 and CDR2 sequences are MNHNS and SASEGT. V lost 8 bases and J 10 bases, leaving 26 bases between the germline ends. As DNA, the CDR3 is TGTGCCAGCTTAGTAACCCAAGTTATTCGGGGTTTCTACACCTTC. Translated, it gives CASLVTQVIRGFYTF.

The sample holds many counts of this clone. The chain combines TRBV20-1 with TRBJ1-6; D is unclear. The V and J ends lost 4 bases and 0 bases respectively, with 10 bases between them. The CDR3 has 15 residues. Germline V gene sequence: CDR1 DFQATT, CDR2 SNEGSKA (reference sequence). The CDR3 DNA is TGCAGTGCTATCAGGCGAAGCTCCTATAATTCACCCCTCCACTTT. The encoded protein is CSAIRRSSYNSPLHF.

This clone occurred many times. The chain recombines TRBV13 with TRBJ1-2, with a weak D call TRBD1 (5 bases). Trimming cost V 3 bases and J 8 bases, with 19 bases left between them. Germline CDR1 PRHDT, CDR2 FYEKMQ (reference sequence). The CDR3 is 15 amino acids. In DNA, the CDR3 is TGTGCCAGCAGCTTGGGGACTGCCTCTATGAGGGGCTACACCTTC. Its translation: CASSLGTASMRGYTF.

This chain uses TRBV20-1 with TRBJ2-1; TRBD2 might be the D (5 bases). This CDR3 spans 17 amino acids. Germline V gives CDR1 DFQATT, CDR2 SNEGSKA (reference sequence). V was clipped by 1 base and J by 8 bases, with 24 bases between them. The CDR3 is CSARAASWSSSLDEQFF. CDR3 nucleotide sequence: TGCAGTGCTAGAGCCGCTAGCTGGAGCTCCAGTCTCGATGAGCAGTTCTTC.

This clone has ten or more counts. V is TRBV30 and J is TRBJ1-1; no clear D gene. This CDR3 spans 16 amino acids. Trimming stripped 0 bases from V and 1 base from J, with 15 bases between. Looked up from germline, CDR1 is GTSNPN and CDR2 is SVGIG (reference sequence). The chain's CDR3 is CAWSVESPYGNTEAFF. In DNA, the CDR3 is TGTGCCTGGAGTGTTGAGTCCCCCTATGGGAACACTGAAGCTTTCTTT.

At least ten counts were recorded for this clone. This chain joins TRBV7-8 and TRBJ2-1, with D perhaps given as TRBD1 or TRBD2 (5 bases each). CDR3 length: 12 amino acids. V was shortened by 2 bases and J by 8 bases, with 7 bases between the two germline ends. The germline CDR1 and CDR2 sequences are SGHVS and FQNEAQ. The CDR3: CASSLWGYEQFF. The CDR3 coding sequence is TGTGCCAGCAGCTTATGGGGGTATGAGCAGTTCTTC.

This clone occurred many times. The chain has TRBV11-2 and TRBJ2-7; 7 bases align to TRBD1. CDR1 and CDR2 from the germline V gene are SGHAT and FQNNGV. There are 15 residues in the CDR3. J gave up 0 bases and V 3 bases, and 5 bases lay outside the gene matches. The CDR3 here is CASSFVYRGSYEQYF. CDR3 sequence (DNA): TGTGCCAGCAGCTTCGTCTACAGGGGCTCCTACGAGCAGTACTTC.

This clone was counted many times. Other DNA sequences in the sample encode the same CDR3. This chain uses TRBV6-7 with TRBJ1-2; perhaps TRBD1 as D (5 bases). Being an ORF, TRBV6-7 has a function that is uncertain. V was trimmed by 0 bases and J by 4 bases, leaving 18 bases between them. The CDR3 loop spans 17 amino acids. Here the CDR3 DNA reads TGTGCCAGCAGTTACTCGATTTACAGCAGGGTGGTCTATGGCTACACCTTC. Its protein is CASSYSIYSRVVYGYTF.

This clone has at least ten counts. The CDR3 DNA reads as TGTGCCAGCAGCCGCCCGGACAGGGGAAGCACAGATACGCAGTATTTT. Residues: CASSRPDRGSTDTQYF. The chain combines TRBV11-2 with TRBJ2-3, with TRBD1 matching 9 bases. Germline lookup yields CDR1 SGHAT and CDR2 FQNNGV. The V and J ends lost 5 bases and 0 bases, in that order; junction bases with no gene match: 6. There are 16 residues in the CDR3.

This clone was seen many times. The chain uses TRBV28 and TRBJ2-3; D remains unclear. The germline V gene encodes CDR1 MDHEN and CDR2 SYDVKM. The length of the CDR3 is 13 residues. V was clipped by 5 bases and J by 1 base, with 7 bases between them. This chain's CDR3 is CASSGGGTDTQYF. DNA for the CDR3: TGTGCCAGCAGTGGTGGGGGCACAGATACGCAGTATTTT.

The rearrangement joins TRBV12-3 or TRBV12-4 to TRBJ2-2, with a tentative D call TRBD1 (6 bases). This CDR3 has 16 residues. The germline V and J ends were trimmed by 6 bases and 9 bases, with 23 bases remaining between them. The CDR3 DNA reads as TGTGCCAGCAGCCCAAGATTGGGACAAGAATACCGGGAGCTGTTTTTT. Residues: CASSPRLGQEYRELFF.

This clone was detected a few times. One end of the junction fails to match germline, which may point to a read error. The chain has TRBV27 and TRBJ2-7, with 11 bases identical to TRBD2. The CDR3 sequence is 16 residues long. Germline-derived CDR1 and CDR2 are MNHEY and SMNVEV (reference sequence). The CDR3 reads CASSQLGTSGTYEKYF. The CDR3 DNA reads TGTGCCAGCAGCCAATTAGGGACTAGCGGAACCTACGAGAAGTACTTC.

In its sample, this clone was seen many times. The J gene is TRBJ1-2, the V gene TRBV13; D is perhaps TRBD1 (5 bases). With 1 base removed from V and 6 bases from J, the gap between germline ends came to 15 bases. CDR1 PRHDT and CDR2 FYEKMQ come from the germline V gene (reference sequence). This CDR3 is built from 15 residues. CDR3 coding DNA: TGTGCCAGCAGCTTAGAGGCAGGGAACCCCGATGGCTACACCTTC. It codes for CASSLEAGNPDGYTF. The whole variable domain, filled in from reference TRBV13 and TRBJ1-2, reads AAGVIQSPRHLIKEKRETATLKCYPIPRHDTVYWYQQGPGQDPQFLISFYEKMQSDKGSIPDRFSAQQFSDYHSELNMSSLELGDSALYFCASSLEAGNPDGYTFGSGTRLTVV.